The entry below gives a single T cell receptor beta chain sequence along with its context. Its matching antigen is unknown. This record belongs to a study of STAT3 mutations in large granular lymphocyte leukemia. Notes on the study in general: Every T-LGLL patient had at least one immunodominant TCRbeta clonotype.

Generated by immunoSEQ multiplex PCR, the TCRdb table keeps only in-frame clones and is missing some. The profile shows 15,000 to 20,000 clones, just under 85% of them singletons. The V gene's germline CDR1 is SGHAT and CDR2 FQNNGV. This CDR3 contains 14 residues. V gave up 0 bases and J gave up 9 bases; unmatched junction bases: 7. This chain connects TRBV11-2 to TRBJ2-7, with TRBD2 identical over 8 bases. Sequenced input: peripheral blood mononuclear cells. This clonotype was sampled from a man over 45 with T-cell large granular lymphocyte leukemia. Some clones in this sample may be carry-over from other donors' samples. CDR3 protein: CASSLDPGLAGQYF. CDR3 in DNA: TGTGCCAGCAGCTTAGATCCCGGACTAGCAGGGCAGTACTTC.